The subject of this entry is one TCR beta chain. Original processing notes: For nucleated cells, counts were estimated from reference gene primer amplification. The table came from immunoSEQ multiplex PCR; TCRdb's copy has only in-frame clones and leaves some out. V and J calls and clone size come straight from that table; D and trimming were deduced from the DNA. The sample comprises 200,000 to 250,000 clones, 84% of which are singletons, and 15% to 20% rests with the top ten. CDR3 length equals 14 residues. Germline assignment: CDR1 SGDLS and CDR2 YYNGEE. With 4 bases removed from V and 3 bases from J, the gap between germline ends came to 11 bases. This sample was included in a study of blood T cell repertoires in COVID-19.

This TCR derives from a man aged 25 to 40 with active or convalescent COVID-19. This sequence joins TRBV9 and TRBJ1-3, with unresolved D. The material sequenced was peripheral blood. The CDR3 sequence is CASSNGNFGNTIYF. In DNA form, the CDR3 reads TGTGCCAGCAGCAACGGGAATTTTGGAAACACCATATATTTT.